The clone carrying this TCR beta chain was counted a few times. Its target is unknown. The sample originates from a study of naive and memory T cell subsets. General study findings and limits: Especially in CD8 cells, naive repertoires contained a few larger clonotypes, possibly CD45RA-re-expressing memory cells.

Cells stained for CD3, CD4, CD8, CD45RA, CD27 and viability were sorted into four CD45RA/CD27 subsets. The CDR3 sequence is 17 residues long. Germline V gene data show CDR1 as LNHDA and CDR2 as SQIVND (reference sequence). V lost 7 bases to trimming and J lost 0 bases; unmatched junction nucleotides: 3. An equimolar mix of two oligonucleotides served as the beta constant-region primer for TRBC1 and TRBC2. Four rounds of PCR amplified the ligated cDNA using nested alpha and beta constant-region primers plus SP2. Ligation attached a single-stranded oligonucleotide with a 12-nucleotide UMI and the SP2 primer to the cDNA 3' end. TCRdb used MiXCR to reprocess the UMI-ligation and nested PCR reads, holding one entry per CDR3 protein. Of 150,000 or so distinct CDR3 sequences listed, over 20% are singletons.

The TCR was taken from a human donor in good health. The J gene is TRBJ2-1, the V gene TRBV19; 16 bases are a match to TRBD2. The sample consisted of naive CD4+ T cells from blood. The DNA for the CDR3 is TGTGCCAGTAAGGGACTAGCGGGAGGGACCTCCTACAATGAGCAGTTCTTC. Translation gives CASKGLAGGTSYNEQFF.